This T cell receptor beta chain was recorded in a study of shared clonotypes between healthy human individuals. Concerning this clone: Its antigen is currently unknown.

Sequencing used immunoSEQ multiplex PCR; TCRdb keeps in-frame clones, though not all of them. Here the sample spans 2.3 million or so clones, approximately 93% being singletons. The CDR3 covers 18 residues. V lost 3 bases and J lost 5; bases outside the gene matches: 14. Per the germline V gene, CDR1 is SEHNR and CDR2 is FQNEAQ (reference sequence). Study-wide results and limits: Non-shared clonotypes showed lower generation probabilities than clonotypes common to all four donors. With a few donors compared, roughly 4.9% of naive CD4 clonotypes were shared.

The V and J genes are TRBV7-9 and TRBJ2-5; 11 bases fit TRBD2. This clonotype originated in a man younger than 30 in good health. Some clones in this sample may be carry-over from other donors' samples. The sample was naive CD4+ T cells from PBMCs. The subset is: CD45RA+ positively selected. CDR3 residues: CASSFRLAGSFRGETQYF. The DNA for the CDR3 is TGTGCCAGCAGCTTCAGACTAGCGGGATCTTTCAGAGGGGAGACCCAGTACTTC.